Shown below are 2 T cell receptor beta chains from a single sample sequenced in a study of regulatory T cells in long-lasting Graves disease. To make TCR beta libraries, researchers used iRepertoire HTBI primers and Arm-PCR of CDR3 regions. TCRdb reprocessed the multiplex PCR reads via MiXCR and lists one record per CDR3 protein. The table has 450,000 to 700,000 distinct CDR3 sequences, around an eighth seen once. Time point of the sample: newly diagnosed GD, antithyroid drugs for less than 3 months. After RNA was extracted from PBMCs, the TCR library was made from it. These data were also reused for a study on T cells in Graves' hyperthyroidism and ophthalmopathy.

The starting material was peripheral blood mononuclear cells (PBMCs), obtained at new diagnosis, from a patient treated with antithyroid drugs. The receptors were gathered from a man between 25 and 39 years old with Graves disease.

The chain employs TRBV7-9 and TRBJ2-3; 11 bases align to TRBD2. V gave up 5 bases and J gave up 4 bases; unmatched junction bases: 11. The CDR3 totals 17 residues. Germline CDR1 SEHNR, CDR2 FQNEAQ (reference sequence). The CDR3 DNA follows: TGTGCCAGCAGCCCATTGACTAGCGGGAAATTTGCAGATACGCAGTATTTT. Its protein product is CASSPLTSGKFADTQYF.

Ten or more counts support this clonotype. The chain links TRBV5-6 to TRBJ2-3; 7 nucleotides match TRBD2. The CDR3 runs to 15 residues. CDR1 SGHDT and CDR2 YYEEEE come from the germline V gene. The junction had 8 bases not matched to a gene; V was cut back by 5 bases and J by 2 bases. The CDR3 region has the DNA TGTGCCAGCAGGGGAGCGGGATCTGACACAGATACGCAGTATTTT. Encoded protein: CASRGAGSDTDTQYF.